The rows below give T cell receptor beta chains drawn from one sample of a study of blood T cells in healthy people across ages. TCRdb recomputed calls from the 5' RACE reads with MiXCR, one row per CDR3 protein. In the table there are some 1,800,000 distinct CDR3 sequences, about 39% of which are singletons. Specimen: blood. All receptors come from a human donor in good health. Both conserved end residues are part of each CDR3. A D gene is named only where the DNA matches it firmly. Clone size is not always given. Where it is, it says once, few, many or a class for expanded clones.

V	D	size	J	CDR3	DNA
TRBV10-3	NA	NA	TRBJ2-7	CAISEFGQSGNEQYF	TGTGCCATCAGTGAATTCGGGCAGTCGGGAAACGAGCAGTACTTC
TRBV21-1	NA	NA	TRBJ2-1	CASSRRTGGTNEQFF	TGTGCCAGCAGCAGACGGACAGGGGGGACGAACGAGCAGTTCTTC
TRBV5-1	NA	many	TRBJ2-1	CASSFGAGSYNEQFF	TGCGCCAGCAGCTTTGGGGCGGGTTCCTACAATGAGCAGTTCTTC
TRBV4-3	NA	many	TRBJ2-7	CASSPEFLDRAYEQYF	TGCGCCAGCAGCCCGGAATTCTTGGACCGTGCCTACGAGCAGTACTTC
TRBV6-2/TRBV6-3	NA	few	TRBJ1-5	CASSYGASNQPQHF	TGTGCCAGCAGTTACGGGGCTAGCAATCAGCCCCAGCATTTT
TRBV29-1	NA	many	TRBJ2-5	CSGPGSFKKTQYF	TGCAGCGGTCCGGGATCCTTCAAGAAGACCCAGTACTTC
TRBV3-1	NA	many	TRBJ2-5	CASSRAGQETQYF	TGTGCCAGCAGCCGCGCGGGGCAAGAGACCCAGTACTTC
TRBV20-1	TRBD1	NA	TRBJ2-3	CSASGPTGGTDTQYF	TGCAGTGCTTCCGGACCAACAGGGGGCACAGATACGCAGTATTTT
TRBV15	TRBD1	few	TRBJ1-5	CATSRDRGLYSNQPQHF	TGTGCCACCAGCAGGGACAGGGGCCTTTATAGCAATCAGCCCCAGCATTTT
TRBV29-1	NA	few	TRBJ2-1	CSFSWGRYNEQFF	TGCAGTTTTAGTTGGGGGCGCTACAATGAGCAGTTCTTC
TRBV6-2/TRBV6-3	TRBD1	NA	TRBJ1-2	CANSLQGSGGYTF	TGTGCCAACAGTCTACAGGGGAGCGGCGGCTACACCTTC
TRBV6-6	TRBD1	NA	TRBJ1-1	CASAEGQGGFDAEAFF	TGTGCCAGCGCGGAGGGACAGGGAGGTTTTGACGCTGAAGCTTTCTTT
TRBV14	NA	NA	TRBJ2-7	CASKGLQSPRNHLFSYEQYF	TGTGCCAGCAAAGGGTTGCAAAGCCCGAGAAACCACTTATTTTCCTACGAGCAGTACTTC
TRBV27	TRBD1	NA	TRBJ2-6	CASSRTGGTPSGANVLTF	TGTGCCAGCAGTCGGACAGGGGGCACTCCCTCTGGGGCCAACGTCCTGACTTTC
TRBV7-2	TRBD2	few	TRBJ2-5	CASSKPRGGIQETQYF	TGTGCCAGCAGCAAACCCCGGGGGGGAATCCAAGAGACCCAGTACTTC
TRBV7-9	NA	few	TRBJ2-5	CASSSYEETQYF	TGTGCCAGCAGCTCCTATGAAGAGACCCAGTACTTC
TRBV20-1	NA	NA	TRBJ2-7	CSARRGDTYEQYF	TGCAGTGCTAGGCGAGGGGATACCTACGAGCAGTACTTC